Included here is one TCR beta chain sequence, with context. Other nucleotide sequences in the sample specify the same CDR3. The CDR3 totals 15 residues. The V and J ends lost 3 bases and 0 bases, in that order; junction bases with no gene match: 3. Germline CDR1 MGHRA, CDR2 YSYEKL. Individuals drawn from 24 US areas were about 18 to 90 years old. The data were taken from a study of blood T cell repertoires in COVID-19. Whole-study context: Material from acute and convalescent COVID-19 was sourced from the United States, Italy and Spain.

As originally analysed: Nucleated cell counts were estimated from reference gene primer amplification. Clones were sequenced by immunoSEQ multiplex PCR, and TCRdb holds only the in-frame ones, with some missing. That table gives V, J and clone size, and the DNA gave D and trimming. This sample has more than 300,000 clones, with 87% found just once. The source of this sequence is a woman aged 25-40 years who had recovered from COVID-19. The chain links TRBV4-1 to TRBJ1-1; 8 bases fit TRBD1. The material sequenced was PBMCs or T cells enriched from blood (not recorded which). DNA of the CDR3: TGCGCCAGCAGCCAGGGACAGGCGATGAACACTGAAGCTTTCTTT. Translated, it gives CASSQGQAMNTEAFF.